A single sample gave rise to the 27 T cell receptor beta chains below, sequenced in a study of identifying expanded T cells in peripheral blood. The data were produced by immunoSEQ multiplex PCR, yet TCRdb's version contains in-frame clones alone and is incomplete. This sample yields 95,000 to 100,000 clones, of which roughly nine tenths are seen a single time; roughly a sixth belongs to the top ten. Sequencing used blood. These receptor sequences come from a person between 18 and 69 years old in good health.

For this clone: It is unclear where the CDR3 begins or ends on the DNA, so no DNA is shown, and the CDR3 is as TCRdb lists it. J is TRBJ1-3 and V is TRBV5-6; the table assigns TRBD1, which was not confirmed against the DNA. Germline CDR1 is SGHDT and CDR2 is YYEEEE. The CDR3 contains 15 residues when both ends are counted. CDR3 sequence: CASSFGTGIGKGLYF.

The J gene is TRBJ1-2, the V gene TRBV13; 12 positions agree with TRBD1. J gave up 12 bases and V 4 bases, and 6 bases lay outside the gene matches. CDR1 and CDR2 (germline): PRHDT, FYEKMQ (reference sequence). This CDR3 spans 13 amino acids. CDR3 in amino acids: CASSSPGQGADTF. CDR3 DNA: TGTGCCAGCAGCTCACCGGGACAGGGGGCCGACACCTTC. Full variable domain (missing parts from reference TRBV13 and TRBJ1-2): AAGVIQSPRHLIKEKRETATLKCYPIPRHDTVYWYQQGPGQDPQFLISFYEKMQSDKGSIPDRFSAQQFSDYHSELNMSSLELGDSALYFCASSSPGQGADTFGSGTRLTVV.

V and J are TRBV28 and TRBJ2-7; 12 bases map to TRBD1. Trimming took 11 bases from V and 3 from J; bases not matched to a gene: 11. This CDR3 has 15 amino acids. Germline V CDR1 and CDR2: MDHEN, SYDVKM. CDR3: CAVHGTGGNNYEQYF. The CDR3 bases are TGTGCCGTCCACGGGACAGGGGGCAATAACTACGAGCAGTACTTC.

This clone was counted a single time. The rearrangement links TRBV5-8 to TRBJ1-5; perhaps TRBD1 as D (5 bases). This CDR3 contains 16 residues. The V gene's germline CDR1 is SGHTS and CDR2 YDEGEE. The V and J ends lost 3 bases and 5 bases respectively, with 18 bases between them. CDR3 in amino acids: CASSSLWEGRDQPQHF. The CDR3 DNA reads as TGTGCCAGCAGCTCCCTGTGGGAGGGGAGGGATCAGCCCCAGCATTTT.

The chain combines TRBV4-3 with TRBJ1-6, with 10 bases lining up with TRBD1. V lost 0 bases, J lost 6 bases, and 8 bases stayed unmatched. The CDR3 sequence is 18 residues long. CDR1 and CDR2 (germline): LGHNA, YSLEER. The CDR3 DNA sequence: TGCGCCAGCAGCCAAGATTTTTGGGGGACAGGGGTTAATTCACCCCTCCACTTT. This translates into CASSQDFWGTGVNSPLHF.

The chain joins TRBV6-1 to TRBJ2-1; 10 positions match TRBD2. The CDR3 covers 15 residues. V lost 2 bases to trimming and J lost 3 bases; unmatched junction nucleotides: 1. The germline V gene has CDR1 MNHNS and CDR2 SASEGT. Here the CDR3 reads CASSEQRGGYNEQFF. Here the CDR3 DNA reads TGTGCCAGCAGTGAACAGCGGGGGGGCTACAATGAGCAGTTCTTC.

A word on this clone: Other nucleotide sequences from this sample produce the same CDR3. The rearrangement links TRBV5-1 to TRBJ2-1; possible D gene TRBD1, 5 bases. V was clipped by 0 bases and J by 3 bases, with 7 bases between them. The CDR3 covers 14 residues. The germline V gene encodes CDR1 SGHRS and CDR2 YFSETQ. The CDR3 nucleotides read TGCGCCAGCAGCTTGGGAGACAGCTACAATGAGCAGTTCTTC. It is translated as CASSLGDSYNEQFF.

The CDR3 region has the DNA TGCGCCAGCAGCCAGGGACAGGGATTCACTGGAAACACCATATATTTT. As protein: CASSQGQGFTGNTIYF. This chain links TRBV4-3 with TRBJ1-3; TRBD1 matches 9 bases. V shed 3 bases and J 2 bases; nucleotides not matched to a gene: 5. The CDR3 extends over 16 amino acids. Germline V gene sequence: CDR1 LGHNA, CDR2 YSLEER.

This clone showed up just once. This sequence joins TRBV7-2 and TRBJ2-5; perhaps D is TRBD1 or TRBD2 (5 bases each). V was shortened by 3 bases and J by 4 bases, with 9 bases between the two germline ends. Germline CDR1 and CDR2: SGHTA and FQGNSA. CDR3 length: 13 amino acids. CDR3 region: CASSFPGAETQYF. CDR3 DNA sequence: TGTGCCAGCAGCTTTCCCGGGGCAGAGACCCAGTACTTC.

This rearrangement joins TRBV4-3 to TRBJ1-6; D remains unclear. CDR3 length: 16 amino acids. The germline CDR1 and CDR2 sequences are LGHNA and YSLEER. The V and J ends lost 1 base and 0 bases respectively, with 7 bases between them. CDR3 bases: TGCGCCAGCAGCCAAGGCTTAGACTCCTATAATTCACCCCTCCACTTT. Its protein product is CASSQGLDSYNSPLHF.

The V call is TRBV7-2, the J call TRBJ1-2; D might be TRBD1 (5 bases). The CDR3 spans 15 residues. V was cut by 5 bases and J by 0 bases, with 13 bases left in between. CDR1 is SGHTA, CDR2 FQGNSA, per germline. The CDR3 DNA is TGTGCCAGCAGCCCGGGACGACGGACTAACTATGGCTACACCTTC. It translates to CASSPGRRTNYGYTF.

The chain recombines TRBV5-1 with TRBJ1-3; D gene unclear. The germline V gene encodes CDR1 SGHRS and CDR2 YFSETQ. Trimming cost V 2 bases and J 5 bases, with 2 bases left between them. The CDR3 runs 11 residues. CDR3 in DNA: TGCGCCAGCAGCTTTCGAAACACCATATATTTT. Amino acids: CASSFRNTIYF.

This clone was recorded a few times. This chain connects TRBV6-1 to TRBJ1-2; TRBD1 agrees at 9 bases. The CDR3 sequence is 14 residues long. The V gene end was trimmed by 5 bases and the J gene end by 6 bases; junction bases not matched to a gene: 7. From germline, CDR1 is MNHNS and CDR2 SASEGT. CDR3 protein: CASSSGTGLDGYTF. The CDR3 DNA follows: TGTGCCAGCAGTTCGGGGACAGGGCTGGATGGCTACACCTTC.

The chain combines TRBV27 with TRBJ2-5; 10 positions agree with TRBD2. Germline CDR1 reads MNHEY; CDR2 reads SMNVEV (reference sequence). The CDR3 is 15 amino acids. The ends lost 5 bases at V and 5 bases at J; junction bases unmatched: 8. The CDR3 protein is CASSLRGLARETQYF. Written as DNA, the CDR3 is TGTGCCAGCAGTCTCAGGGGACTAGCGCGGGAGACCCAGTACTTC.

The chain employs TRBV7-9 and TRBJ1-2, with D unclear. V lost 3 bases to trimming and J lost 4 bases, with 12 bases between them. The CDR3 is made up of 14 amino acids. Germline values: CDR1 SEHNR, CDR2 FQNEAQ (reference sequence). The CDR3 DNA follows: TGTGCCAGCAGCTTCCAAGGGATAGGCTATGGCTACACCTTC. This translates into CASSFQGIGYGYTF.

The V gene is TRBV4-2, the J gene TRBJ1-4, with D possibly being TRBD1 (5 bases). With 0 bases removed from V and 5 bases from J, the gap between germline ends came to 10 bases. CDR3 length equals 15 residues. Per germline, CDR1 LGHNA and CDR2 YNFKEQ. CDR3 bases: TGTGCCAGCAGCCAAGATGCGGGGACCAATGAAAAACTGTTTTTT. Protein: CASSQDAGTNEKLFF.

The chain couples TRBV2 to TRBJ2-7, with D perhaps TRBD2 (6 bases). The V end was cut by 4 bases, the J end by 4 bases, with 14 bases between. The CDR3 is made up of 14 amino acids. CDR1 is SNHLY, CDR2 FYNNEI, per germline. CDR3: CASSAGRREYEQYF. CDR3 coding DNA: TGTGCCAGCAGTGCAGGGAGGAGAGAATACGAGCAGTACTTC.

The chain uses TRBV5-1 and TRBJ1-1, with 7 bases fitting TRBD1. The CDR3 is made up of 13 amino acids. V trimming: 4 bases; J trimming: 8 bases; junction bases outside the gene matches: 8. The germline V gene has CDR1 SGHRS and CDR2 YFSETQ. The CDR3 protein is CASSLQGQQEAFF. CDR3 in DNA: TGCGCCAGCAGCCTTCAGGGACAGCAGGAAGCTTTCTTT. The full variable domain, rest sourced from reference TRBV5-1 and TRBJ1-1, is KAGVTQTPRYLIKTRGQQVTLSCSPISGHRSVSWYQQTPGQGLQFLFEYFSETQRNKGNFPGRFSGRQFSNSRSEMNVSTLELGDSALYLCASSLQGQQEAFFGQGTRLTVV.

Comments on this clone: The junction departs from germline at one end; a sequencing error may be responsible. V is TRBV6-1 and J is TRBJ2-3; D perhaps matches TRBD1 (6 bases). The CDR3 is 14 amino acids. Germline assignment: CDR1 MNHNS and CDR2 SASEGT. CDR3 coding DNA: TGTGCCAGCAGTGAATTCGGACGGCTCTACAAGGGGGACTTT. Its protein product is CASSEFGRLYKGDF.

J is TRBJ1-6 and V is TRBV19; D remains ambiguous. The germline V gene has CDR1 LNHDA and CDR2 SQIVND (reference sequence). V lost 1 base and J lost 5, with 6 bases in between. This CDR3 has 14 residues. The CDR3, as DNA: TGTGCCAGTAGTATAGGCACGGATAATTCACCCCTCCACTTT. Translation gives CASSIGTDNSPLHF.

The chain is built from TRBV7-2 and TRBJ2-3; no clear D gene. Germline V gene data show CDR1 as SGHTA and CDR2 as FQGNSA. The CDR3 spans 15 residues. V was cut by 4 bases and J by 2 bases, with 13 bases left in between. CDR3 protein: CASSSIGGPTDTQYF. In nucleotides, the CDR3 is TGTGCCAGCAGCTCAATAGGTGGGCCCACAGATACGCAGTATTTT.

The V call is TRBV4-3, the J call TRBJ2-7, with D possibly TRBD1 on 6 matching bases. The CDR3 length is 16 residues. Germline V gene lookup returns CDR1 LGHNA and CDR2 YSLEER. V was clipped by 0 bases and J by 2 bases, with 14 bases between them. CDR3 amino acids: CASSQDWVGAAYEQYF. Written as DNA, the CDR3 is TGCGCCAGCAGCCAAGATTGGGTGGGGGCTGCCTACGAGCAGTACTTC.

This clone is a singleton in its sample. The chain combines TRBV7-2 with TRBJ2-5; the D gene is possibly TRBD2 (5 bases). The V gene lost 2 bases and the J gene lost 2 bases, with 15 bases spanning the gap. CDR3 length: 16 residues. CDR1 is SGHTA, CDR2 FQGNSA, per germline. CDR3 sequence reads: CASSLSAGQGQETQYF. Here the CDR3 DNA reads TGTGCCAGCAGCTTATCGGCGGGTCAAGGACAAGAGACCCAGTACTTC.

The V call is TRBV25-1, the J call TRBJ2-1; 10 bases are a match to TRBD1. The CDR3 has 16 amino acids. Germline CDR1 MGHDK, CDR2 SYGVNS. V dropped 3 bases and J dropped 7; count of bases not matched to a gene: 9. Here the CDR3 reads CASSDDSRGQGNEQFF. CDR3 bases: TGTGCCAGCAGTGATGACAGTCGGGGACAGGGGAATGAGCAGTTCTTC.

The chain combines TRBV18 with TRBJ2-7, with 11 bases aligning to TRBD2. CDR1 is KGHSH and CDR2 is LQKENI in the germline V gene. V shed 6 bases, J shed 2 bases, and the junction held 9 bases outside the gene matches. This CDR3 is built from 16 residues. This chain's CDR3 is CASSPLLAGETYEQYF. In DNA, the CDR3 is TGTGCCAGCTCGCCCTTACTAGCGGGGGAGACCTACGAGCAGTACTTC.

The chain has TRBV5-6 and TRBJ1-6, with TRBD1 identical over 9 bases. The CDR3 totals 17 residues. In germline, CDR1 is SGHDT, CDR2 YYEEEE. V dropped 4 bases and J dropped 7; count of bases not matched to a gene: 12. This CDR3 reads CASSRPPTGTGNSPLHF. As DNA, the CDR3 is TGTGCCAGCAGCCGACCTCCTACCGGGACAGGGAATTCACCCCTCCACTTT.

V usage is TRBV14 and J usage is TRBJ1-2; 9 bases match TRBD1. Germline assignment: CDR1 SGHDN and CDR2 FVKESK. V shed 3 bases, J shed 3 bases, and the junction held 14 bases outside the gene matches. The CDR3 contains 18 residues. CDR3 nucleotides: TGTGCCAGCAGCCATCCGGACAGGGGTGCCGCTTTGGACTATGGCTACACCTTC. It encodes CASSHPDRGAALDYGYTF.